This entry lists 4 T cell receptor beta chains sequenced from one sample in a study of shared clonotypes between healthy human individuals. Sequencing was performed with immunoSEQ multiplex PCR; in TCRdb, only in-frame clones are kept and a portion is missing. In the table there are hundreds of thousands of clones, more than 70% of which are singletons. Sequenced: memory CD4+ T cells sorted from blood. Stated subset: CD45RA-negative fraction. The receptors shown here come from a woman aged 30 to 39 in good health.

V usage is TRBV6-1 and J usage is TRBJ1-2; TRBD1 is a possible D gene (6 bases). Germline V gene sequence: CDR1 MNHNS, CDR2 SASEGT. V was pared by 6 bases and J by 6 bases, with 8 bases between. CDR3 length: 11 residues. The CDR3 nucleotides read TGTGCCAGCAGAAAGGGGGATGGCTACACCTTC. Amino acid sequence: CASRKGDGYTF.

This CDR3 reads CASSGDRDSPLHF. CDR3 sequence (DNA): TGTGCCAGCAGCGGTGATAGGGATTCACCCCTCCACTTT. This sequence joins TRBV5-6 and TRBJ1-6; D is unclear. From germline, CDR1 is SGHDT and CDR2 YYEEEE. This CDR3 comprises 13 residues. The V gene lost 4 bases and the J gene lost 8 bases, with 10 bases spanning the gap.

V usage is TRBV27 and J usage is TRBJ2-7; D may be TRBD1 or TRBD2 (5 bases each). The CDR3 runs to 15 residues. V was pared by 0 bases and J by 5 bases, with 14 bases between. CDR1 and CDR2 from the germline V gene are MNHEY and SMNVEV (reference sequence). The CDR3 here is CASSLSGTSYDEQYF. The CDR3 DNA is TGTGCCAGCAGTTTATCCGGGACCAGCTACGACGAGCAGTACTTC.

The J gene is TRBJ2-1, the V gene TRBV11-2; D remains ambiguous. The CDR3 is 12 amino acids. CDR1 is SGHAT and CDR2 is FQNNGV in the germline V gene. V lost 3 bases to trimming and J lost 9 bases, with 9 bases between them. The CDR3 nucleotides read TGTGCCAGCAGCTTTTCAGAAGCTGAGCAGTTCTTC. Its protein is CASSFSEAEQFF.